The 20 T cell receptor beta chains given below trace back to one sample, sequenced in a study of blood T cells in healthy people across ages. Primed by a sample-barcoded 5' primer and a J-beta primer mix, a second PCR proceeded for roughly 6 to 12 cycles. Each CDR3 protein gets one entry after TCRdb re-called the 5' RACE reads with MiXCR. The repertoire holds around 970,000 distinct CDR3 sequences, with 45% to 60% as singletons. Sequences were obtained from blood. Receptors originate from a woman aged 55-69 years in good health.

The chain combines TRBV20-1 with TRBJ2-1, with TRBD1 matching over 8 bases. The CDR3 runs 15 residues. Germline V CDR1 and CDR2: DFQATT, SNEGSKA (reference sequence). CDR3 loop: CSALQGAGYHNEQFF. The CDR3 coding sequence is TGCAGCGCTTTGCAGGGGGCGGGGTACCACAATGAGCAGTTCTTC.

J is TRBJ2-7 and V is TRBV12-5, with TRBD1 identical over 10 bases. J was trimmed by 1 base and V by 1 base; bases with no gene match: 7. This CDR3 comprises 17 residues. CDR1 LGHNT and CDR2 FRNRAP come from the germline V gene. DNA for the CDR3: TGTGCTAGTGGTTTGGCCGGGGACAGGGGTTGGTCCTACGAGCAGTACTTC. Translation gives CASGLAGDRGWSYEQYF.

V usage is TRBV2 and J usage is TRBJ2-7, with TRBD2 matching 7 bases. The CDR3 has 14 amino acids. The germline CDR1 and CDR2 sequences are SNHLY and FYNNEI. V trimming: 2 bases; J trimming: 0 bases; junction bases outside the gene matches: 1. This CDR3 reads CASSEREDSYEQYF. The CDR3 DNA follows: TGTGCCAGCAGTGAACGGGAGGACTCCTACGAGCAGTACTTC.

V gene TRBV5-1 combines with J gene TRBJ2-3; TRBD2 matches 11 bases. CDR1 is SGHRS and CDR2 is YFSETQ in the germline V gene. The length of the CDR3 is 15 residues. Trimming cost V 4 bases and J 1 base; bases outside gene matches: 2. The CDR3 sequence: CASSGTSGGTDTQYF. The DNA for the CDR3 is TGCGCCAGCAGCGGGACTAGCGGTGGCACAGATACGCAGTATTTT.

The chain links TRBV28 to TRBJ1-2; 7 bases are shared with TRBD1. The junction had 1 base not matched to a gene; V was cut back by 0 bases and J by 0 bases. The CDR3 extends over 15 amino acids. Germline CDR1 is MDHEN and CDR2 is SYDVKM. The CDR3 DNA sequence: TGTGCCAGCAGTTTATGGCAGGGGGCTAACTATGGCTACACCTTC. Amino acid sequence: CASSLWQGANYGYTF.

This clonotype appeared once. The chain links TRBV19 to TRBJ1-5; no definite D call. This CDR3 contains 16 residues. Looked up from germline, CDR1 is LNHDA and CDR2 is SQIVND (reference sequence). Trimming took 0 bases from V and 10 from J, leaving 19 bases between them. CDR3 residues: CASSIDLQVWGHPQHF. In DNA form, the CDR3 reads TGTGCCAGTAGTATAGATCTTCAGGTTTGGGGTCACCCCCAGCATTTT. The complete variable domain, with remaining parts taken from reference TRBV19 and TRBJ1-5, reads DGGITQSPKYLFRKEGQNVTLSCEQNLNHDAMYWYRQDPGQGLRLIYYSQIVNDFQKGDIAEGYSVSREKKESFPLTVTSAQKNPTAFYLCASSIDLQVWGHPQHFGDGTRLSIL.

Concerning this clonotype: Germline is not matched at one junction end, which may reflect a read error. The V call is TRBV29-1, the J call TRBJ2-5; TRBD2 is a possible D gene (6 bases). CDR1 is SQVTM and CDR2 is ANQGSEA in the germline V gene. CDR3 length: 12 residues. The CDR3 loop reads CNVGLGGETQYF. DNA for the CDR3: TGCAACGTTGGGCTCGGAGGGGAGACCCAGTACTTC.

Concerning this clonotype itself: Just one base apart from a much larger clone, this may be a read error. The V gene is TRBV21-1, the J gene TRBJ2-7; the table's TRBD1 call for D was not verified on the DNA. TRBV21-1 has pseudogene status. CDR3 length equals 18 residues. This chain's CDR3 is CASGPKGEQGPIEYEQYF. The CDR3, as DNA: TGTGCCAGCGGGCCAAAAGGGGAGCAGGGACCTATCGAATACGAGCAGTACTTC.

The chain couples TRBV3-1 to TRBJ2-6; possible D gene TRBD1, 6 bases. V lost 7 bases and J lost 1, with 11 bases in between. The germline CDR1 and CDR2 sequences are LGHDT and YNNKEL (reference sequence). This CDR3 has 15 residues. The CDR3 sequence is CASILQGSGANVLTF. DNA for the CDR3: TGTGCCAGCATCCTACAGGGATCTGGGGCCAACGTCCTGACTTTC.

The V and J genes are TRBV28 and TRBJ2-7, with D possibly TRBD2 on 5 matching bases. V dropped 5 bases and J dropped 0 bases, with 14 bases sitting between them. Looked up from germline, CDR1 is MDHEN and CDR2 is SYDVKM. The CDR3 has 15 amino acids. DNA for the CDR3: TGTGCCAGCAGTACACCGGGATCCAACTCCTACGAGCAGTACTTC. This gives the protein CASSTPGSNSYEQYF.

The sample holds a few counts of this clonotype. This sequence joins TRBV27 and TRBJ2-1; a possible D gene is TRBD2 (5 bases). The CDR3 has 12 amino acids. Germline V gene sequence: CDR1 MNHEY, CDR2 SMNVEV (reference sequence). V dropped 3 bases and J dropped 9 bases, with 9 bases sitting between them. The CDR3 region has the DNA TGTGCCAGCAGTTTCTTCCGGGGTGAGCAGTTCTTC. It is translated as CASSFFRGEQFF.

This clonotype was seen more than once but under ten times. The CDR3: CSVNQAGAVRSPLHF. CDR3 coding DNA: TGCAGCGTTAATCAAGCTGGGGCGGTTCGATCACCCCTCCACTTT. The gene calls are TRBV29-1 and TRBJ1-6, with D tentatively TRBD1 (5 bases). Germline assignment: CDR1 SQVTM and CDR2 ANQGSEA. V dropped 5 bases and J dropped 10 bases, with 21 bases sitting between them. The CDR3 has 15 amino acids.

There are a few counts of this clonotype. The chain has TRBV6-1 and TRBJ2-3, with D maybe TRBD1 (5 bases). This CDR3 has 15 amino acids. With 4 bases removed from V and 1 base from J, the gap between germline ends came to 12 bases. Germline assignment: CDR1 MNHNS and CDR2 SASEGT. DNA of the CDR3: TGTGCCAGCAGTGGAAGCAGGGCTGGCACAGATACGCAGTATTTT. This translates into CASSGSRAGTDTQYF.

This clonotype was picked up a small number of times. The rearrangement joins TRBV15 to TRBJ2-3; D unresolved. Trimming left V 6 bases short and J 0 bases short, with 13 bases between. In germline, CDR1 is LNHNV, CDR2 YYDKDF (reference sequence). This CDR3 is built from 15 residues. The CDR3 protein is CATSLFKWSTDTQYF. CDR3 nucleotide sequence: TGTGCCACCAGTTTGTTCAAGTGGAGCACAGATACGCAGTATTTT.

The CDR3 DNA is TGCAGCGTTACAGTACAGGGCATTTTCGAAAAACTGTTTTTT. Amino acid sequence: CSVTVQGIFEKLFF. The gene calls are TRBV29-1 and TRBJ1-4; D might be TRBD1 (6 bases). The germline V gene encodes CDR1 SQVTM and CDR2 ANQGSEA. V lost 5 bases and J lost 8, with 18 bases in between. The length of the CDR3 is 14 residues.

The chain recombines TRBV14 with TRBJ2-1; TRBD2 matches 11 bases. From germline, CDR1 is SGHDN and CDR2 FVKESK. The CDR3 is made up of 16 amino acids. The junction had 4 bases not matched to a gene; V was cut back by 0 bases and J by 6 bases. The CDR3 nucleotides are TGTGCCAGCAGCCAAGAAGTACTAGCGGGAGCCAATGAGCAGTTCTTC. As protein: CASSQEVLAGANEQFF.

The DNA of the CDR3 is TGCGCCAGCAGCCAGGGACTAGCGGGAGGGGACGCGAACACCGGGGAGCTGTTTTTT. Residues: CASSQGLAGGDANTGELFF. The chain links TRBV4-3 to TRBJ2-2, with 16 bases identical to TRBD2. Per germline, CDR1 LGHNA and CDR2 YSLEER. The CDR3 spans 19 residues. The V segment lost 3 bases and the J segment 0 bases; nucleotides outside the gene matches: 4.

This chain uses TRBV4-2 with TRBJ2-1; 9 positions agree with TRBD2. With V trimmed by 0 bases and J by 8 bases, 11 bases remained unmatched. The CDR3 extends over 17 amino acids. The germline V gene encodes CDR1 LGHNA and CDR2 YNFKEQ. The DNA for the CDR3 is TGTGCCAGCAGCCAAGAGATGGCGGGGGGGCCTTTAGATGAGCAGTTCTTC. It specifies CASSQEMAGGPLDEQFF.

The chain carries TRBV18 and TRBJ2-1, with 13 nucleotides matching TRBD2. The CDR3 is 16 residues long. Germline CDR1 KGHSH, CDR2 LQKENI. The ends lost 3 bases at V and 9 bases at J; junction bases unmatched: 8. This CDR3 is CASSPTGTSGTGEQFF. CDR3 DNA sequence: TGTGCCAGCTCACCCACCGGGACTAGCGGGACCGGTGAGCAGTTCTTC.

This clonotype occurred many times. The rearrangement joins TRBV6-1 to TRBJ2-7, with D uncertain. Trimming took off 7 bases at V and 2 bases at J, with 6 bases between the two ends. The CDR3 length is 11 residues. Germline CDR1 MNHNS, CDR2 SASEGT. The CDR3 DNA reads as TGTGCCAGCACCTCGACCTACGAGCAGTACTTC. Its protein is CASTSTYEQYF.